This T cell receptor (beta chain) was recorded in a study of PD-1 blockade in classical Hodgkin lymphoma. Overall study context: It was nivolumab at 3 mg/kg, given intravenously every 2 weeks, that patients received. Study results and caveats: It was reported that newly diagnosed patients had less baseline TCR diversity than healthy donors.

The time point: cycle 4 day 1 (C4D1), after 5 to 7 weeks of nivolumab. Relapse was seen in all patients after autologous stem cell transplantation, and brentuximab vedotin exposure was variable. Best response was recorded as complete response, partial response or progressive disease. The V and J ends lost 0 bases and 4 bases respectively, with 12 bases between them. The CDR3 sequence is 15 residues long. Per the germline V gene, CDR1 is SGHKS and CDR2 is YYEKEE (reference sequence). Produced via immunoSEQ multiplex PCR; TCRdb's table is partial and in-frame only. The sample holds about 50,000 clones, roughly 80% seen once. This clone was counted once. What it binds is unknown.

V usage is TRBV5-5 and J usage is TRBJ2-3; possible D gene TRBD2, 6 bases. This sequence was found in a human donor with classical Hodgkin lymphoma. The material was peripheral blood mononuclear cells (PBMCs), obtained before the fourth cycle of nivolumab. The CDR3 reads CASSLGAGLADTQYF. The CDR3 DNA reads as TGTGCCAGCAGCTTGGGGGCGGGACTGGCAGATACGCAGTATTTT. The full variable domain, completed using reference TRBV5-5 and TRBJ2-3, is DAGVTQSPTHLIKTRGQQVTLRCSPISGHKSVSWYQQVLGQGPQFIFQYYEKEERGRGNFPDRFSARQFPNYSSELNVNALLLGDSALYLCASSLGAGLADTQYFGPGTRLTVL.